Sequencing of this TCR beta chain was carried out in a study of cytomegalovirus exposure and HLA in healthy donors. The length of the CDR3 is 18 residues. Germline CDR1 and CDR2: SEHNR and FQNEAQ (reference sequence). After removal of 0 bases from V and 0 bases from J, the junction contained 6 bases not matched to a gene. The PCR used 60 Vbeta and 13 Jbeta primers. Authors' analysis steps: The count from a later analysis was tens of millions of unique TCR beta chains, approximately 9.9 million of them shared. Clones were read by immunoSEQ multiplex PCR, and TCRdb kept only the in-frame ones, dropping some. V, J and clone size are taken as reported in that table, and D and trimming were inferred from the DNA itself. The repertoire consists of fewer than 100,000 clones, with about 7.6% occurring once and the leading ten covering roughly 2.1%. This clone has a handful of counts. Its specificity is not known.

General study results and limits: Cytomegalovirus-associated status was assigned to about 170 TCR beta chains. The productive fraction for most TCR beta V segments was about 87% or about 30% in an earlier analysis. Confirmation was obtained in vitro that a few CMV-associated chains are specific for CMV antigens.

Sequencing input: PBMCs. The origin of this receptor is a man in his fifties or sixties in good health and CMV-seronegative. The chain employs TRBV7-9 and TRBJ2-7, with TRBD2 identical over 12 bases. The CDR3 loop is CASSLARLAGASSYEQYF. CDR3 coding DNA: TGTGCCAGCAGCTTAGCGAGACTAGCGGGGGCTAGCTCCTACGAGCAGTACTTC.